What follows is one TCR beta chain and its context. The sample belongs to a study of blood T cell repertoires in COVID-19. In the study overall: Nucleic acid was either cDNA or gDNA, and it came from T cells, B-cell-depleted T cells, or PBMCs.

Under the authors' procedure: Amplifying reference gene primers gave estimates of nucleated cell counts. The assay was immunoSEQ multiplex PCR, and TCRdb's table has in-frame clones only and misses some. That table gives V, J and clone size, and the DNA gave D and trimming. This table has tens of thousands of clones, about 91% appearing once. Germline V lookup: CDR1 MNHEY, CDR2 SMNVEV (reference sequence). The V end lost 2 bases, the J end lost 5 bases, and 10 bases lay between the germline ends. The CDR3 covers 13 residues. This chain links TRBV27 with TRBJ2-7, with D tentatively TRBD2 (6 bases). The sequence derives from a woman older than 75 with acute or convalescent COVID-19. Sequenced material: peripheral blood. CDR3 loop: CASSLRERDEQYF. CDR3 nucleotides: TGTGCCAGCAGTTTACGGGAGAGGGACGAGCAGTACTTC.